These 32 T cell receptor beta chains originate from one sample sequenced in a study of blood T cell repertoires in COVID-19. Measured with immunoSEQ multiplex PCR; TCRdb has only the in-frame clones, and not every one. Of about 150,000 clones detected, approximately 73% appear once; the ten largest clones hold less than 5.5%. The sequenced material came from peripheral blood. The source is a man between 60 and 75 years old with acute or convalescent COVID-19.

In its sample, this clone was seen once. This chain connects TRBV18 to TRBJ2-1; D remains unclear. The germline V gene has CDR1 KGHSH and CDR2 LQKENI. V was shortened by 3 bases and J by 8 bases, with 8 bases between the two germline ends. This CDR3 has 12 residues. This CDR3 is CASSPRSDEQFF. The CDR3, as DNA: TGTGCCAGCTCACCGCGTAGTGATGAGCAGTTCTTC. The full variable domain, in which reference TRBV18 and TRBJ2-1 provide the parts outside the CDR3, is NAGVMQNPRHLVRRRGQEARLRCSPMKGHSHVYWYRQLPEEGLKFMVYLQKENIIDESGMPKERFSAEFPKEGPSILRIQQVVRGDSAAYFCASSPRSDEQFFGPGTRLTVL.

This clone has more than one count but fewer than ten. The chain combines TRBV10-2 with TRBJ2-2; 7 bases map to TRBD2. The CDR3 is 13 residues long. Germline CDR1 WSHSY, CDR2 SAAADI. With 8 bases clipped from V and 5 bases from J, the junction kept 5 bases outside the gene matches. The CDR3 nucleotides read TGCGCCAGCGAGCGGGGTGGGACCGGGGAGCTGTTTTTT. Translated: CASERGGTGELFF.

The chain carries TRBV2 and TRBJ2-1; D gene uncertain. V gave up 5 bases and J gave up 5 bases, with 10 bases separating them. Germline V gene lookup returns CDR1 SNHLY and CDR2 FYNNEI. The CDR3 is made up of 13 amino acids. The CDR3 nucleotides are TGTGCCAGCAGTCCCGAAGCCGACAATGAGCAGTTCTTC. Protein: CASSPEADNEQFF.

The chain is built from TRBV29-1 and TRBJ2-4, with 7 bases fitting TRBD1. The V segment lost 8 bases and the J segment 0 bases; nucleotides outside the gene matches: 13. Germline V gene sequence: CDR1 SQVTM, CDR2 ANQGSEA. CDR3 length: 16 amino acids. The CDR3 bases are TGCAGCCCCAACTATAGACAGGGCCTAGCCAAAAACATTCAGTACTTC. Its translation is CSPNYRQGLAKNIQYF.

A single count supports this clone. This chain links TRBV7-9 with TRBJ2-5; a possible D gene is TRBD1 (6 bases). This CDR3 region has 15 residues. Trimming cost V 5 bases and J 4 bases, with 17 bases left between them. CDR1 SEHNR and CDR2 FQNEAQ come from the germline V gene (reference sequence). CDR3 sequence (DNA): TGTGCCAGCAGCCAAGACAAGACAGGCGGAGAGACCCAGTACTTC. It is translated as CASSQDKTGGETQYF. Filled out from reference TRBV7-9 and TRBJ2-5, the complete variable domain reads DTGVSQNPRHKITKRGQNVTFRCDPISEHNRLYWYRQTLGQGPEFLTYFQNEAQLEKSRLLSDRFSAERPKGSFSTLEIQRTEQGDSAMYLCASSQDKTGGETQYFGPGTRLLVL.

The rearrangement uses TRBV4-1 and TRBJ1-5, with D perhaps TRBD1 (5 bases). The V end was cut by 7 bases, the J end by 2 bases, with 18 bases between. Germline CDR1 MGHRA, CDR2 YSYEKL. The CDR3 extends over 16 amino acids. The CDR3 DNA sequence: TGCGCCAGCAACTCAGGTCAGGGCGGGGGCAATCAGCCCCAGCATTTT. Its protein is CASNSGQGGGNQPQHF.

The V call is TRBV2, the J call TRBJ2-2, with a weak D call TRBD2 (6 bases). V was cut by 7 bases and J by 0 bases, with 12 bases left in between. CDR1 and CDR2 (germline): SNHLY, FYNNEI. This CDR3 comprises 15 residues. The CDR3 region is CASKVGGTNTGELFF. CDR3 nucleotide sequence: TGTGCCAGCAAAGTGGGCGGGACGAACACCGGGGAGCTGTTTTTT.

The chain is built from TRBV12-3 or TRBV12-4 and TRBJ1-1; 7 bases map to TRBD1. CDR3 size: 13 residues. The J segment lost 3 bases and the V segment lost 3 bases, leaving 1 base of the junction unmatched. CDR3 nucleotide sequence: TGTGCCAGCAGTTTTCAGGGGGACACTGAAGCTTTCTTT. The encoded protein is CASSFQGDTEAFF.

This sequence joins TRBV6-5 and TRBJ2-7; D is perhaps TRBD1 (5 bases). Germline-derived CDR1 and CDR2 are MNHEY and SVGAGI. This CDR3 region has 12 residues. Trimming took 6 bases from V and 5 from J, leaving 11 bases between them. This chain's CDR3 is CASRQGFNEQYF. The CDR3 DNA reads TGTGCCAGCAGGCAGGGCTTCAACGAGCAGTACTTC.

CDR3 protein: CASSQDTGTGGNTIYF. As DNA, the CDR3 is TGCGCCAGCAGCCAAGATACCGGGACAGGTGGAAACACCATATATTTT. The chain couples TRBV4-1 to TRBJ1-3; 8 bases agree with TRBD1. This CDR3 has 16 amino acids. Per germline, CDR1 MGHRA and CDR2 YSYEKL. The V gene end was trimmed by 0 bases and the J gene end by 3 bases; junction bases not matched to a gene: 4.

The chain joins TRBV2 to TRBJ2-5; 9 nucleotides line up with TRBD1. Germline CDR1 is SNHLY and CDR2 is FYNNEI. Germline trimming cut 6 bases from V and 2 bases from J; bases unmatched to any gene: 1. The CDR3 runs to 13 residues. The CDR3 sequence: CASSGTGQETQYF. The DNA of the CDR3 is TGTGCCAGCAGCGGGACAGGGCAAGAGACCCAGTACTTC.

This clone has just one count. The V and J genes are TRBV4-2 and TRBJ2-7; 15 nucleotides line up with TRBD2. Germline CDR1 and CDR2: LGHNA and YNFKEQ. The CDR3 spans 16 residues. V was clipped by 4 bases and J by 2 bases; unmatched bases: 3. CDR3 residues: CASSPGTSGGTYEQYF. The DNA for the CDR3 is TGTGCCAGCAGCCCCGGGACTAGCGGGGGGACCTACGAGCAGTACTTC.

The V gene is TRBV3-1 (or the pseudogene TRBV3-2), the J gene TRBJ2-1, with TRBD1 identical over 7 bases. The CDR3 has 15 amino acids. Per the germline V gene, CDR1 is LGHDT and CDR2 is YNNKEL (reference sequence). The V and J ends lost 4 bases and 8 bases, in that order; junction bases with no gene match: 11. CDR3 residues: CASSPGQLSSDEQFF. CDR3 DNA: TGTGCCAGCAGCCCGGGACAGCTAAGTTCGGATGAGCAGTTCTTC.

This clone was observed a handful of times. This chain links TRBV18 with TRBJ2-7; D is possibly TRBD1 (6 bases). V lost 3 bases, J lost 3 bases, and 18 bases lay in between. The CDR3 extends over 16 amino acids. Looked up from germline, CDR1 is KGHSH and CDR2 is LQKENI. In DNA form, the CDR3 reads TGTGCCAGCTCACCGGGTCGCGCAGGGGTGAGCTACGAGCAGTACTTC. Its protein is CASSPGRAGVSYEQYF.

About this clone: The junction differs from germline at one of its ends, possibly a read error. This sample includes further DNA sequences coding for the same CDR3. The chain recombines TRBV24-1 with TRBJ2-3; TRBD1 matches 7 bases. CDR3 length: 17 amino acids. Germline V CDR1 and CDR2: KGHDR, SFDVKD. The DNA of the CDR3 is TGCGCCACCAGTGATTCCCGTGGCCGGACAGGCATCGATACGCAGTATTTT. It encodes CATSDSRGRTGIDTQYF.

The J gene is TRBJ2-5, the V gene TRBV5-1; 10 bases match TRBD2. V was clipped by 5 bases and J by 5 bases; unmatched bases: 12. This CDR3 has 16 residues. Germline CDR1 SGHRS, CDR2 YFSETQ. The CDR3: CASRATGSGRSETQYF. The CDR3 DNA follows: TGCGCCAGCAGAGCCACGGGTAGCGGGAGGTCGGAGACCCAGTACTTC.

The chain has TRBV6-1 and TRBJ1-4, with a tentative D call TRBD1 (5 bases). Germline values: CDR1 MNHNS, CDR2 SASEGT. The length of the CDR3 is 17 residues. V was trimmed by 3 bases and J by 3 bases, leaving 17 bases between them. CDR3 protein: CASSDQGSFLANEKLFF. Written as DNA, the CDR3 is TGTGCCAGCAGTGATCAGGGTTCTTTTCTAGCTAATGAAAAACTGTTTTTT.

CDR3: CASSPGTGVGDTQYF. The CDR3, as DNA: TGTGCCAGCTCGCCTGGGACAGGGGTTGGAGATACGCAGTATTTT. The gene calls are TRBV18 and TRBJ2-3, with 10 bases lining up with TRBD1. Germline-derived CDR1 and CDR2 are KGHSH and LQKENI. V lost 6 bases and J lost 5; bases outside the gene matches: 8. The CDR3 covers 15 residues.

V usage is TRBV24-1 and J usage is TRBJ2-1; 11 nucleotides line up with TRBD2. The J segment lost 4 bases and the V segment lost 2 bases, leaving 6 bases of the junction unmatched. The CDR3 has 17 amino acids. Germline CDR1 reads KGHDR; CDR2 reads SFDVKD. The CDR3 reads CATSDSSGLAGYNEQFF. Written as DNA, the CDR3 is TGTGCCACCAGTGATTCCTCCGGACTAGCGGGTTACAATGAGCAGTTCTTC.

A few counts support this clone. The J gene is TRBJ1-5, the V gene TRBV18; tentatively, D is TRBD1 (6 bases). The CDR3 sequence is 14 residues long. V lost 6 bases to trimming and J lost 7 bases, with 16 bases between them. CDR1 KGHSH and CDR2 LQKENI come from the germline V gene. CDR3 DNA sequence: TGTGCCAGCTCGCAGGGGCTCCGAGGGCAGCCCCAGCATTTT. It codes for CASSQGLRGQPQHF. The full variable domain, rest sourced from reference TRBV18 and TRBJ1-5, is NAGVMQNPRHLVRRRGQEARLRCSPMKGHSHVYWYRQLPEEGLKFMVYLQKENIIDESGMPKERFSAEFPKEGPSILRIQQVVRGDSAAYFCASSQGLRGQPQHFGDGTRLSIL.

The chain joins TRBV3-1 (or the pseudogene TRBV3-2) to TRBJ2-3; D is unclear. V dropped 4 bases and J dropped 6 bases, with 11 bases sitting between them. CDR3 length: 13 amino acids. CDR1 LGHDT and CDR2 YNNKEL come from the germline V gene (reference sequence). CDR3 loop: CASSPPLVDTQYF. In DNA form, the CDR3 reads TGTGCCAGCAGCCCGCCGCTAGTCGATACGCAGTATTTT.

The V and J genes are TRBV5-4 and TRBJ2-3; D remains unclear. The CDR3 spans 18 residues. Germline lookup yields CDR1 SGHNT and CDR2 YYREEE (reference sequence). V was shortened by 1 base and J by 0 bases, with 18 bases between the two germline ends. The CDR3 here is CASSLFGSQMTSTDTQYF. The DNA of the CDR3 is TGTGCCAGCAGCTTGTTCGGTTCGCAGATGACTAGCACAGATACGCAGTATTTT.

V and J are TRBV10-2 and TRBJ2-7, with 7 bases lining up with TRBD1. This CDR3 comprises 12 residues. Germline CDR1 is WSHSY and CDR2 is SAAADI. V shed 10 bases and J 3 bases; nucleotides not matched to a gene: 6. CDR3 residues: CATRTGDYEQYF. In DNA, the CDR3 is TGCGCCACCCGGACAGGCGACTACGAGCAGTACTTC.

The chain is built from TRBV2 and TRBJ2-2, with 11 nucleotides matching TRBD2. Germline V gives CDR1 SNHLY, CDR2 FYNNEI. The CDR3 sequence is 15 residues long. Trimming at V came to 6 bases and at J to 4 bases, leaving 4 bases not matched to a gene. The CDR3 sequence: CASRVAGGPTGELFF. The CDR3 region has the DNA TGTGCCAGCAGAGTAGCGGGAGGGCCCACCGGGGAGCTGTTTTTT. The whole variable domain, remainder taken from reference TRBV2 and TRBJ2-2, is EPEVTQTPSHQVTQMGQEVILRCVPISNHLYFYWYRQILGQKVEFLVSFYNNEISEKSEIFDDQFSVERPDGSNFTLKIRSTKLEDSAMYFCASRVAGGPTGELFFGEGSRLTVL.

The CDR3 region is CASSLLTFRRNRTGAAAQYF. The CDR3 DNA sequence: TGTGCCAGCAGTTTATTAACGTTTCGGCGAAACCGGACAGGGGCGGCGGCCCAGTACTTC. This chain connects TRBV28 to TRBJ2-5, with TRBD1 matching over 9 bases. The CDR3 runs 20 residues. Germline V gene lookup returns CDR1 MDHEN and CDR2 SYDVKM. Germline trimming cut 1 base from V and 9 bases from J; bases unmatched to any gene: 24. The whole variable domain, remainder taken from reference TRBV28 and TRBJ2-5, is DVKVTQSSRYLVKRTGEKVFLECVQDMDHENMFWYRQDPGLGLRLIYFSYDVKMKEKGDIPEGYSVSREKKERFSLILESASTNQTSMYLCASSLLTFRRNRTGAAAQYFGPGTRLLVL.

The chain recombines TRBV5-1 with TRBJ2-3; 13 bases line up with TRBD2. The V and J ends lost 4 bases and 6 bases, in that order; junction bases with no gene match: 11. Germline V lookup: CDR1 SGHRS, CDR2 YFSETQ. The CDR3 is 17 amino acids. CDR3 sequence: CASSRSTSGRPGDTQYF. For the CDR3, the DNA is TGCGCCAGCAGCAGGTCGACTAGCGGGAGGCCCGGGGATACGCAGTATTTT. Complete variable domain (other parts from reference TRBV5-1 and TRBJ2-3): KAGVTQTPRYLIKTRGQQVTLSCSPISGHRSVSWYQQTPGQGLQFLFEYFSETQRNKGNFPGRFSGRQFSNSRSEMNVSTLELGDSALYLCASSRSTSGRPGDTQYFGPGTRLTVL.

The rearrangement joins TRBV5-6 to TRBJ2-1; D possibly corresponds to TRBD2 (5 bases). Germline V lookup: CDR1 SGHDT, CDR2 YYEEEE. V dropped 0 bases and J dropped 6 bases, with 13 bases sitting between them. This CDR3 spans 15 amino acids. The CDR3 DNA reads TGTGCCAGCAGCTTGGGTGGGAGAAGCCTCAATGAGCAGTTCTTC. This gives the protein CASSLGGRSLNEQFF.

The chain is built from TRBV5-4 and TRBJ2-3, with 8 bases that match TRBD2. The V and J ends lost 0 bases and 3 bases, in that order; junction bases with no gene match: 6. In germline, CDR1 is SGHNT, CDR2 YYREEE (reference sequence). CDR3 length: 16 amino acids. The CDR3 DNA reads TGTGCCAGCAGCTTGGAACTAGCGGAAGGGACAGATACGCAGTATTTT. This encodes CASSLELAEGTDTQYF.

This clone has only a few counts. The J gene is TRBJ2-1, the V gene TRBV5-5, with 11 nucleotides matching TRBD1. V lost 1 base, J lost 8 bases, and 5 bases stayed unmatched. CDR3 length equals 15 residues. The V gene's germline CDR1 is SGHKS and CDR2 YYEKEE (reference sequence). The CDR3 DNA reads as TGTGCCAGCAGCTTGTGGGGACAGGGGGGCGATGAGCAGTTCTTC. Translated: CASSLWGQGGDEQFF.

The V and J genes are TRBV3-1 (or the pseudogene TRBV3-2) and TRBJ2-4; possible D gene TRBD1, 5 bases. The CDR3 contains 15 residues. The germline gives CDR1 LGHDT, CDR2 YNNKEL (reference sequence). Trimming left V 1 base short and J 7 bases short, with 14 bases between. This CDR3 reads CASSQATTGLNIQYF. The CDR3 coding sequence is TGTGCCAGCAGCCAAGCAACAACAGGATTGAACATTCAGTACTTC.

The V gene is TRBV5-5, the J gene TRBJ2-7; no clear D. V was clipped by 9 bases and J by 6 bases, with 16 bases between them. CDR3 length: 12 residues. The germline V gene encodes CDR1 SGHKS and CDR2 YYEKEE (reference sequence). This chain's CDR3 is CATSTAIAEQYF. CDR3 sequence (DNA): TGTGCCACCTCCACAGCAATTGCCGAGCAGTACTTC. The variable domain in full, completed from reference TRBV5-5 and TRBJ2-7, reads DAGVTQSPTHLIKTRGQQVTLRCSPISGHKSVSWYQQVLGQGPQFIFQYYEKEERGRGNFPDRFSARQFPNYSSELNVNALLLGDSALYLCATSTAIAEQYFGPGTRLTVT.

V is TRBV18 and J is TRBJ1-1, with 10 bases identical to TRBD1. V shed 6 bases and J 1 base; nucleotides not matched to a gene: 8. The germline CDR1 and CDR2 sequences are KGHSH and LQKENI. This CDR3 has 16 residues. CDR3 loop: CASSGGQGTTNTEAFF. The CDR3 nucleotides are TGTGCCAGCTCGGGGGGACAGGGGACGACGAACACTGAAGCTTTCTTT.